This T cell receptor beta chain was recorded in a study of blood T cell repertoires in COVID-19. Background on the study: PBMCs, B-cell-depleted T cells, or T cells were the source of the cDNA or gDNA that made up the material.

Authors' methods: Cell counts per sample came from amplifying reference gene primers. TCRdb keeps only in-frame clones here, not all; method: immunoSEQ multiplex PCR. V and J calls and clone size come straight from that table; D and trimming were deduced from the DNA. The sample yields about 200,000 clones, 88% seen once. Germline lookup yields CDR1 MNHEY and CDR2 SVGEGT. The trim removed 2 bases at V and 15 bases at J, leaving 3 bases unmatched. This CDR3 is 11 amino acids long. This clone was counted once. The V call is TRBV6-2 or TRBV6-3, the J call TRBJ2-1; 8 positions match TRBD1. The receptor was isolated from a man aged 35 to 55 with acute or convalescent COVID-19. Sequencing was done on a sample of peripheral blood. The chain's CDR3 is CASSYGQGPFF. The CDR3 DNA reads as TGTGCCAGCAGTTACGGACAGGGACCGTTCTTC.